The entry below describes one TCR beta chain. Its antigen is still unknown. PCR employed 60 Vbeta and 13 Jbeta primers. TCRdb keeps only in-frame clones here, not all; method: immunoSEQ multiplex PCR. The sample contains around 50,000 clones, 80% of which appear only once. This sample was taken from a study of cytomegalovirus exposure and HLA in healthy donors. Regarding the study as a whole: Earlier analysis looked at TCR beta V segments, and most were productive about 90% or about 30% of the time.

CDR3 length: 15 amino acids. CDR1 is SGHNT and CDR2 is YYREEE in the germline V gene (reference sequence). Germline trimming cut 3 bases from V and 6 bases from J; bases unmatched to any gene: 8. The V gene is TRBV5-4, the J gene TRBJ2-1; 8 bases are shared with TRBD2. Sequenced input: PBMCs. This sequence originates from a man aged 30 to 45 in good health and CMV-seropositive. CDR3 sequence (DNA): TGTGCCAGCAGCTCCCATAGCGGGGTTGTCAATGAGCAGTTCTTC. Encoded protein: CASSSHSGVVNEQFF. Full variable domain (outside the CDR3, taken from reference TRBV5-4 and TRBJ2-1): ETGVTQSPTHLIKTRGQQVTLRCSSQSGHNTVSWYQQALGQGPQFIFQYYREEENGRGNFPPRFSGLQFPNYSSELNVNALELDDSALYLCASSSHSGVVNEQFFGPGTRLTVL.